The next 22 T cell receptor beta chains were all read from a single sample in a study of vaccination effects on CD4 cells after COVID-19 (dated by TCRdb to about 2022). Receptor amplification or capture employed the immunoSEQ multiplex PCR assay. As stored in TCRdb, this immuneACCESS dataset retains in-frame rearrangements with V and J assigned. A fraction of the clones does not appear; measured against another copy, unresolved V genes explain less than half of the discrepancy, and the remainder lacks a known reason. This sample lists 60,000 to 75,000 clones; over 60% were detected once. About 4.7% of the sample rests with the top ten. For these receptors, no antigen is known. In the ViraFEST assay, PBMC were stimulated with viral peptide pools, and TCR sequencing was then used to find antigen-specific CD4+ T cell clonotypes based on their expansion. After approximately eleven days of culture, CD4+ T cells were isolated with the EasySep CD4+ T cell isolation kit. PCR-confirmed SARS-CoV-2 infection had occurred in convalescent patients between March and December 2020, before the Alpha, Beta and Delta variants emerged in the United States.

The source material was CD4+ T cells from PBMCs cultured with HIV peptides, sampled before COVID-19 vaccination. The cell subset or site label for this specimen denotes: HIV-1 Nef peptide pool negative control/reference culture. These receptors all stem from a human donor who had a prior SARS-CoV-2 infection.

The V and J genes are TRBV3-1 (or the pseudogene TRBV3-2) and TRBJ1-2; no reliable D call. This CDR3 is built from 11 residues. In germline, CDR1 is LGHDT, CDR2 YNNKEL (reference sequence). The ends were cut back, 3 bases at V and 4 bases at J, with 3 bases in the middle. The CDR3 coding sequence is TGTGCCAGCAGCCAGTCCTATGGCTACACCTTC. Encoded protein: CASSQSYGYTF.

This clone was detected a few times. The V and J genes are TRBV6-6 and TRBJ2-2; TRBD2 matches 7 bases. The CDR3 has 14 residues. V shed 7 bases and J 1 base; nucleotides not matched to a gene: 3. The germline V gene encodes CDR1 MNHNY and CDR2 SVGAGI (reference sequence). In DNA form, the CDR3 reads TGTGCCAGCAAGTCGGGAGGGAACACCGGGGAGCTGTTTTTT. Its translation is CASKSGGNTGELFF.

The chain recombines TRBV19 with TRBJ2-7; D is possibly TRBD1 or TRBD2 (5 bases each). Trimming left V 2 bases short and J 3 bases short, with 17 bases between. This CDR3 contains 16 residues. Germline V lookup: CDR1 LNHDA, CDR2 SQIVND (reference sequence). The CDR3: CASSISGSGGNYEQYF. The CDR3 DNA follows: TGTGCCAGTAGTATATCTGGGTCTGGGGGAAACTACGAGCAGTACTTC.

This chain uses TRBV2 with TRBJ1-5; TRBD1 might be the D (5 bases). This CDR3 comprises 14 residues. V was pared by 5 bases and J by 4 bases, with 12 bases between. CDR1 and CDR2 (germline): SNHLY, FYNNEI. The CDR3 DNA follows: TGTGCCAGCAGTCAAGAGAGGGGAAATCAGCCCCAGCATTTT. This gives the protein CASSQERGNQPQHF. Together with reference TRBV2 and TRBJ1-5, the CDR3 gives the full variable domain: EPEVTQTPSHQVTQMGQEVILRCVPISNHLYFYWYRQILGQKVEFLVSFYNNEISEKSEIFDDQFSVERPDGSNFTLKIRSTKLEDSAMYFCASSQERGNQPQHFGDGTRLSIL.

The rearrangement links TRBV7-3 to TRBJ2-1; D is possibly TRBD2 (5 bases). V was clipped by 0 bases and J by 5 bases, with 8 bases between them. CDR3 length: 14 amino acids. Germline CDR1 SGHTA, CDR2 FQGTGA. CDR3 loop: CASSLTGMDNEQFF. The CDR3 coding sequence is TGTGCCAGCAGCTTAACCGGGATGGACAATGAGCAGTTCTTC.

In its sample, this clone was seen once. The gene calls are TRBV7-9 and TRBJ1-4; no reliable D call. Deletions cut 1 base from V and 6 bases from J, with 3 bases between. This CDR3 is built from 12 residues. Germline V gives CDR1 SEHNR, CDR2 FQNEAQ (reference sequence). The CDR3 nucleotides read TGTGCCAGCAGCTTAGGACATGAAAAACTGTTTTTT. Translating gives CASSLGHEKLFF.

The chain links TRBV24-1 to TRBJ1-2; D remains ambiguous. The germline V gene has CDR1 KGHDR and CDR2 SFDVKD. CDR3 size: 14 residues. The V end was cut by 2 bases, the J end by 4 bases, with 10 bases between. The chain's CDR3 is CATSDSGLAYGYTF. The CDR3 nucleotides are TGTGCCACCAGTGATTCGGGTTTAGCCTATGGCTACACCTTC.

The chain carries TRBV7-2 and TRBJ2-5; TRBD1 or TRBD2 may be the D gene (5 bases each). Germline V gene lookup returns CDR1 SGHTA and CDR2 FQGNSA. The CDR3 runs 15 residues. The V gene lost 1 base and the J gene lost 4 bases, with 13 bases spanning the gap. The DNA of the CDR3 is TGTGCCAGCAGCTTAGTTTGGGGGACGGGAGAGACCCAGTACTTC. It encodes CASSLVWGTGETQYF.

The chain links TRBV3-1 (or the pseudogene TRBV3-2) to TRBJ2-1; 9 bases are a match to TRBD2. CDR1 and CDR2 (germline): LGHDT, YNNKEL (reference sequence). Germline trimming cut 2 bases from V and 4 bases from J; bases unmatched to any gene: 9. The CDR3 runs 17 residues. CDR3 coding DNA: TGTGCCAGCAGCCAATTCAGGGGCGGGAGGGCGTACAATGAGCAGTTCTTC. Amino acids: CASSQFRGGRAYNEQFF.

The chain combines TRBV11-1 with TRBJ2-7; D is unclear. V was trimmed by 2 bases and J by 5 bases, leaving 10 bases between them. The germline V gene has CDR1 SGHAT and CDR2 FQDESV (reference sequence). This CDR3 is built from 13 residues. CDR3 amino acids: CASSLSRPDEQYF. In nucleotides, the CDR3 is TGTGCCAGCAGCTTATCCCGACCGGACGAGCAGTACTTC.

The sample holds one count of this clone. V is TRBV15 and J is TRBJ1-1; D is unresolved. The CDR3 loop spans 14 amino acids. Trimming removed 5 bases from V and 1 base from J, with 11 bases in between. Germline CDR1 and CDR2: LNHNV and YYDKDF (reference sequence). The CDR3 loop is CATSGSVENTEAFF. In DNA form, the CDR3 reads TGTGCCACCAGCGGGTCCGTCGAGAACACTGAAGCTTTCTTT.

The chain combines TRBV6-6 with TRBJ2-1, with 10 bases identical to TRBD2. The CDR3 spans 16 residues. Germline values: CDR1 MNHNY, CDR2 SVGAGI (reference sequence). The V and J ends lost 3 bases and 7 bases, in that order; junction bases with no gene match: 9. The CDR3 DNA reads TGTGCCAGCAGTTATTCTATTACTAGCGGGATGAATGAGCAGTTCTTC. The encoded protein is CASSYSITSGMNEQFF.

In DNA, the CDR3 is TGTGCCTGGAGTGTACAAGGGGGAGAGACCCAGTACTTC. Translation: CAWSVQGGETQYF. This chain joins TRBV30 and TRBJ2-5, with D possibly matching TRBD1 (6 bases). This CDR3 has 13 residues. V was trimmed by 0 bases and J by 4 bases, leaving 9 bases between them. Germline V gives CDR1 GTSNPN, CDR2 SVGIG (reference sequence). The variable domain in full, with the rest retrieved from reference TRBV30 and TRBJ2-5, is SQTIHQWPATLVQPVGSPLSLECTVEGTSNPNLYWYRQAAGRGLQLLFYSVGIGQISSEVPQNLSASRPQDRQFILSSKKLLLSDSGFYLCAWSVQGGETQYFGPGTRLLVL.

The chain joins TRBV5-6 to TRBJ1-1; D is possibly TRBD1 (5 bases). Germline V gene sequence: CDR1 SGHDT, CDR2 YYEEEE. V lost 3 bases to trimming and J lost 3 bases, with 18 bases between them. This CDR3 comprises 16 residues. This CDR3 reads CASSSPSGLGDTEAFF. In nucleotides, the CDR3 is TGTGCCAGCAGCTCCCCCTCAGGGTTGGGGGACACTGAAGCTTTCTTT.

This clone showed up just a few times. CDR3 DNA: TGTGCCAGCAGCTTTCGACAGGGGGGCTACGAGCAGTACTTC. This translates into CASSFRQGGYEQYF. The chain uses TRBV6-5 and TRBJ2-7, with TRBD1 matching over 9 bases. V lost 6 bases, J lost 3 bases, and 6 bases stayed unmatched. The CDR3 is 14 residues long. Germline V CDR1 and CDR2: MNHEY, SVGAGI.

A few counts support this clone. The chain recombines TRBV2 with TRBJ1-1; the match to TRBD1 covers 7 bases. V lost 6 bases, J lost 2 bases, and 9 bases stayed unmatched. The germline gives CDR1 SNHLY, CDR2 FYNNEI. This CDR3 is 15 amino acids long. CDR3 residues: CASRYGTVSNTEAFF. CDR3 nucleotides: TGTGCCAGCAGATATGGGACAGTTTCTAACACTGAAGCTTTCTTT. The whole variable domain, filled in from reference TRBV2 and TRBJ1-1, reads EPEVTQTPSHQVTQMGQEVILRCVPISNHLYFYWYRQILGQKVEFLVSFYNNEISEKSEIFDDQFSVERPDGSNFTLKIRSTKLEDSAMYFCASRYGTVSNTEAFFGQGTRLTVV.

The V call is TRBV5-1, the J call TRBJ2-2; 7 bases are a match to TRBD2. The CDR3 extends over 15 amino acids. Germline trimming cut 1 base from V and 3 bases from J; bases unmatched to any gene: 3. Germline V gene lookup returns CDR1 SGHRS and CDR2 YFSETQ. CDR3 sequence reads: CASSLYRGDTGELFF. CDR3 DNA: TGCGCCAGCAGCTTGTATCGGGGGGACACCGGGGAGCTGTTTTTT.

This rearrangement joins TRBV2 to TRBJ2-7; tentatively, D is TRBD1 (5 bases). The V end was cut by 2 bases, the J end by 7 bases, with 18 bases between. The CDR3 is 15 residues long. Germline CDR1 and CDR2: SNHLY and FYNNEI. The CDR3 region has the DNA TGTGCCAGCAGTGAATCTGGGGCTGGATACGGTGAGCAGTACTTC. Its protein is CASSESGAGYGEQYF.

The chain combines TRBV2 with TRBJ2-5; TRBD1 aligns across 7 bases. Per the germline V gene, CDR1 is SNHLY and CDR2 is FYNNEI. The CDR3 spans 18 residues. V shed 2 bases, J shed 4 bases, and the junction held 16 bases outside the gene matches. As DNA, the CDR3 is TGTGCCAGCAGTGAACCCGATTTTTTCCTTGACAGGGCAGAGACCCAGTACTTC. Translating it yields CASSEPDFFLDRAETQYF.

The chain uses TRBV7-2 and TRBJ1-4; D may be TRBD1 (5 bases). The CDR3 is 14 residues long. With 2 bases removed from V and 8 bases from J, the gap between germline ends came to 12 bases. Per the germline V gene, CDR1 is SGHTA and CDR2 is FQGNSA. Written as DNA, the CDR3 is TGTGCCAGCAGCTTACTAGGGGCGGGCGAAAAACTGTTTTTT. Protein product: CASSLLGAGEKLFF.

V usage is TRBV7-9 and J usage is TRBJ2-1; 7 bases are a match to TRBD1. V shed 7 bases and J 6 bases; nucleotides not matched to a gene: 9. Per germline, CDR1 SEHNR and CDR2 FQNEAQ (reference sequence). CDR3 length: 14 residues. The CDR3 here is CASIRTGQRNEQFF. The CDR3 DNA sequence: TGTGCCAGCATTAGGACAGGTCAGCGCAATGAGCAGTTCTTC.

There are a few counts of this clone. The chain links TRBV2 to TRBJ1-6; D may be TRBD1 (6 bases). The CDR3 runs to 15 residues. The V end lost 0 bases, the J end lost 9 bases, and 12 bases lay between the germline ends. Germline V lookup: CDR1 SNHLY, CDR2 FYNNEI. The CDR3: CASSEAGRGASPLHF. The CDR3 nucleotides are TGTGCCAGCAGTGAAGCTGGCAGGGGCGCTTCACCCCTCCACTTT. The variable domain in full, completed from reference TRBV2 and TRBJ1-6, reads EPEVTQTPSHQVTQMGQEVILRCVPISNHLYFYWYRQILGQKVEFLVSFYNNEISEKSEIFDDQFSVERPDGSNFTLKIRSTKLEDSAMYFCASSEAGRGASPLHFGNGTRLTVT.